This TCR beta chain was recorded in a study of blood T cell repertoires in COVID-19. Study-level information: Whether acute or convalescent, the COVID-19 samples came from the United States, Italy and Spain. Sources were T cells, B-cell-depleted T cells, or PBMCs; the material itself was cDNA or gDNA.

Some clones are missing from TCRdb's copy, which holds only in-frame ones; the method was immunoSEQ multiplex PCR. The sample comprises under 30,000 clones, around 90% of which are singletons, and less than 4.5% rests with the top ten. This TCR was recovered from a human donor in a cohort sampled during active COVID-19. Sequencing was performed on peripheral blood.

The CDR3 reads CASSLRGGLGYTF. The CDR3, as DNA: TGTGCCAGCAGCCTGCGGGGAGGCCTTGGCTACACCTTC. This rearrangement joins TRBV27 to TRBJ1-2, with no clear D. In germline, CDR1 is MNHEY, CDR2 SMNVEV (reference sequence). V shed 6 bases and J shed 7 bases, with 15 bases lying between them. The CDR3 covers 13 residues.